The entry below describes one TCR beta chain. V dropped 0 bases and J dropped 5; count of bases not matched to a gene: 7. Germline assignment: CDR1 SGHRS and CDR2 YFSETQ. The CDR3 extends over 15 amino acids. The sample belongs to a study of blood T cell repertoires in COVID-19. Using immunoSEQ multiplex PCR, the repertoire was profiled, and TCRdb retains in-frame clones only, with some absent. The sample has 170,000 or so clones; roughly 84% are singletons. This TCR derives from a man younger than 30 with active or convalescent COVID-19. Sequenced input: peripheral blood. This chain joins TRBV5-1 and TRBJ2-7; TRBD2 aligns across 8 bases. In DNA form, the CDR3 reads TGCGCCAGCAGCTTGGTCCCGGGGGGGCTTGACGAGCAGTACTTC. It specifies CASSLVPGGLDEQYF.